The rows below give T cell receptor beta chains drawn from one sample of a study of blood T cell repertoires in COVID-19. Here immunoSEQ multiplex PCR was the method, and the copy in TCRdb shows in-frame clones only, minus some. This table has over 300,000 clones, 86% appearing once. The sample taken for sequencing was peripheral blood. The receptors were sampled from a woman in her 50s with acute or convalescent COVID-19. CDR3s leave out the opening cysteine and the closing phenylalanine or tryptophan. Each record gives: J gene, V gene, CDR3 protein.

J: TRBJ2-7
V: TRBV28
CDR3: ASSGFLAGELVGEQY

J: TRBJ1-4
V: TRBV5-1
CDR3: ASSWDRDNEKLF

J: TRBJ2-3
V: TRBV27
CDR3: ASHKYTSGRIPTDTQY

J: TRBJ1-1
V: TRBV21-1
CDR3: ASSKGDRGNTEAF

J: TRBJ2-7
V: TRBV5-1
CDR3: ASSLQGAYEQY

J: TRBJ2-4
V: TRBV6-4
CDR3: ATLDSDNIQY

J: TRBJ2-7
V: TRBV5-1
CDR3: ASSLGGAGSFSYEQY

J: TRBJ2-7
V: TRBV5-1
CDR3: ASSLAGGVREQY

J: TRBJ1-6
V: TRBV5-4
CDR3: ASSLGDRGLPLH

J: TRBJ2-7
V: TRBV7-9
CDR3: ASTYVTGGLPQY

J: TRBJ1-2
V: TRBV5-6
CDR3: ASSFPGQGYYGYT

J: TRBJ1-5
V: TRBV4-3
CDR3: ASSQDRQSNQPQH

J: TRBJ1-2
V: TRBV30
CDR3: AWSVLGYGYT

J: TRBJ1-2
V: TRBV5-1
CDR3: ASSSFGQTNYGYT

J: TRBJ2-1
V: TRBV5-1
CDR3: ASSLVGGRNEQF

J: TRBJ2-5
V: TRBV15
CDR3: ATSRQGARETQY

J: TRBJ2-2
V: TRBV29-1
CDR3: SVESRAGELF

J: TRBJ1-5
V: TRBV6-5
CDR3: ASSPQGDGNQPQH

J: TRBJ2-3
V: TRBV6-2/TRBV6-3
CDR3: ASSQRGLVGDTQY

J: TRBJ2-3
V: TRBV3-1/TRBV3-2
CDR3: ASSQGLGGGASGTDTQY

J: TRBJ2-7
V: TRBV9
CDR3: ASSRPGVLYEQY

J: TRBJ1-1
V: TRBV30
CDR3: AWKQYTEAF

J: TRBJ2-2
V: TRBV11-3
CDR3: ASSSERRDNLLNTGELF

J: TRBJ2-1
V: TRBV27
CDR3: ASSPPGHPYNEQF

J: TRBJ1-6
V: TRBV9
CDR3: ASSVEGTSPLH

J: TRBJ2-1
V: TRBV27
CDR3: ASSLEATEEQF

J: TRBJ2-5
V: TRBV27
CDR3: ASRKQGFEETQY

J: TRBJ1-6
V: TRBV5-5
CDR3: ASSHEGITGGDSPLH

J: TRBJ2-3
V: TRBV6-5
CDR3: ASSYWSGSGDTQY

J: TRBJ1-1
V: TRBV5-1
CDR3: ASSLTAGYNTEAF

J: TRBJ2-1
V: TRBV19
CDR3: ASSLSSRKLYNEQF

J: TRBJ1-2
V: TRBV19
CDR3: ASSIVTQNYGYT

J: TRBJ2-1
V: TRBV5-1
CDR3: ASSTPAGASYNEQF

J: TRBJ1-4
V: TRBV5-1
CDR3: ASSLGQGATNEKLF

J: TRBJ1-1
V: TRBV7-9
CDR3: AVRGRQGNEAF

J: TRBJ2-7
V: TRBV9
CDR3: ASSVNPGGPDEQY

J: TRBJ2-1
V: TRBV7-2
CDR3: ASSSPRTGTYNEQF

J: TRBJ1-1
V: TRBV14
CDR3: ASSLREASEAF

J: TRBJ1-3
V: TRBV7-3
CDR3: ASSLTIRQGPSSGNTIY